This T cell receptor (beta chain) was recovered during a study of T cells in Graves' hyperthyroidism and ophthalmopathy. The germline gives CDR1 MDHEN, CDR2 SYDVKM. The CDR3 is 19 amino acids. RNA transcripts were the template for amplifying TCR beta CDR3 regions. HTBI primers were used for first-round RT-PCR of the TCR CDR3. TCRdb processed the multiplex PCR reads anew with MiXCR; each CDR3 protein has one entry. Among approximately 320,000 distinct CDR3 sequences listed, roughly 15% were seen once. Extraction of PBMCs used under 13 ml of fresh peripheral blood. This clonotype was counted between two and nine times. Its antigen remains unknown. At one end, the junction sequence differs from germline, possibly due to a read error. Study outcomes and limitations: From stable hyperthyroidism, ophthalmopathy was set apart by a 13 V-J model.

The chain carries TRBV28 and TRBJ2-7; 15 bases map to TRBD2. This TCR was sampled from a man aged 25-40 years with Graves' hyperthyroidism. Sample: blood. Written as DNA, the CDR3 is TGTGCCAGCAGTACCACGGGACTAGCGGGAGGTATGAGCCCCTACGAGCAGTGCTTC. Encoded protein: CASSTTGLAGGMSPYEQCF.